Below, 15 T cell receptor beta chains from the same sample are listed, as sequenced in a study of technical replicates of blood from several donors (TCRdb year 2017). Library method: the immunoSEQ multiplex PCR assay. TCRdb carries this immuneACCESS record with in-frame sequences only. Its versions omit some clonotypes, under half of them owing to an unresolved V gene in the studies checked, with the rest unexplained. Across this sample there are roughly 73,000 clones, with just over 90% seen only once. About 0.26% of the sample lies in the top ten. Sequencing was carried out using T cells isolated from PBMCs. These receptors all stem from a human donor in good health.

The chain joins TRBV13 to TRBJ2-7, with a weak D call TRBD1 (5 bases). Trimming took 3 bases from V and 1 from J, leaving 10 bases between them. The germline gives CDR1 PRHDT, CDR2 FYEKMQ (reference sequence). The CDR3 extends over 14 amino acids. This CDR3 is CASSFQGTSYEQYF. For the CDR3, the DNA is TGTGCCAGCAGCTTCCAGGGTACATCCTACGAGCAGTACTTC. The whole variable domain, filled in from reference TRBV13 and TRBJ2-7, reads AAGVIQSPRHLIKEKRETATLKCYPIPRHDTVYWYQQGPGQDPQFLISFYEKMQSDKGSIPDRFSAQQFSDYHSELNMSSLELGDSALYFCASSFQGTSYEQYFGPGTRLTVT.

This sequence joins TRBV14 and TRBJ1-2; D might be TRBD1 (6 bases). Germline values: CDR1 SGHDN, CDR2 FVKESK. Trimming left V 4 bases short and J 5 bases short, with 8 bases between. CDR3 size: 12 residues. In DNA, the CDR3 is TGTGCCAGCAGCCGCGGACAGTATGGCTACACCTTC. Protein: CASSRGQYGYTF. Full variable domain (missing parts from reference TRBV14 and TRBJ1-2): EAGVTQFPSHSVIEKGQTVTLRCDPISGHDNLYWYRRVMGKEIKFLLHFVKESKQDESGMPNNRFLAERTGGTYSTLKVQPAELEDSGVYFCASSRGQYGYTFGSGTRLTVV.

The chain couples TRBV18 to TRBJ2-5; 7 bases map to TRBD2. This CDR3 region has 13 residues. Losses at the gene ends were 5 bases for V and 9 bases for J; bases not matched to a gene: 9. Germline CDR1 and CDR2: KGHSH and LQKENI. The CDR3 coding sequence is TGTGCCAGCTCAACCGGGACGGCGGGGGCCCAGTACTTC. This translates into CASSTGTAGAQYF.

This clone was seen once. Here the CDR3 reads CATSRGPGGSNQPQHF. As DNA, the CDR3 is TGTGCCACCAGCAGAGGTCCAGGGGGGTCCAATCAGCCCCAGCATTTT. This chain joins TRBV15 and TRBJ1-5; 7 nucleotides align to TRBD1. J was trimmed by 3 bases and V by 1 base; bases with no gene match: 6. The germline V gene encodes CDR1 LNHNV and CDR2 YYDKDF (reference sequence). The CDR3 runs 16 residues.

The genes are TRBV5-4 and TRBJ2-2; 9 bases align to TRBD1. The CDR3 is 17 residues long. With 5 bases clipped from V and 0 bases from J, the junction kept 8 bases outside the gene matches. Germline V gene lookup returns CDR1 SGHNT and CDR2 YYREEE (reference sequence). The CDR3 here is CASRDRGTGTNTGELFF. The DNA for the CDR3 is TGTGCCAGCAGGGACAGGGGAACGGGTACGAACACCGGGGAGCTGTTTTTT. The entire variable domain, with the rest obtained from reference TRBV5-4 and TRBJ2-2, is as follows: ETGVTQSPTHLIKTRGQQVTLRCSSQSGHNTVSWYQQALGQGPQFIFQYYREEENGRGNFPPRFSGLQFPNYSSELNVNALELDDSALYLCASRDRGTGTNTGELFFGEGSRLTVL.

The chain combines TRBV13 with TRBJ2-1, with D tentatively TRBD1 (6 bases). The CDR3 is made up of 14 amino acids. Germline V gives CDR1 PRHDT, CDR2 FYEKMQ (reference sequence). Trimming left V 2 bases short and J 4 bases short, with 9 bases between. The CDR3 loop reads CASSLQGLYNEQFF. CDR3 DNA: TGTGCCAGCAGCTTACAGGGGTTGTACAATGAGCAGTTCTTC.

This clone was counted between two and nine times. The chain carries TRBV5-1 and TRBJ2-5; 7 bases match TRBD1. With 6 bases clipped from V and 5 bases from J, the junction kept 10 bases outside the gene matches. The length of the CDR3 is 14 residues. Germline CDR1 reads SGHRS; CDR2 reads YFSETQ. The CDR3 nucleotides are TGCGCCAGCAAAGGTGAGGGGGCCCGGGAGACCCAGTACTTC. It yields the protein CASKGEGARETQYF.

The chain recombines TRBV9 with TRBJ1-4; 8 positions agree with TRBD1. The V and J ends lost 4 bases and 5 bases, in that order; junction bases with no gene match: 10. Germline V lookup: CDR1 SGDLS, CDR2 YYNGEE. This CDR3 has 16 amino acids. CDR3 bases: TGTGCCAGCAGCCCGCAACGGACAGGGAAAAATGAAAAACTGTTTTTT. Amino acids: CASSPQRTGKNEKLFF.

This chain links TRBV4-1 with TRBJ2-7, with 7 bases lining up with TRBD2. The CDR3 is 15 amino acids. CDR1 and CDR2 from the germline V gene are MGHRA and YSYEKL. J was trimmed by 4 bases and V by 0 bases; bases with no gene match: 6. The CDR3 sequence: CASSQDGGREYEQYF. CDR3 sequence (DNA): TGCGCCAGCAGCCAAGATGGCGGGAGAGAATACGAGCAGTACTTC.

CDR3 sequence reads: CASSEEGGNQPQHF. Here the CDR3 DNA reads TGTGCCAGCAGTGAAGAAGGGGGAAATCAGCCCCAGCATTTT. J is TRBJ1-5 and V is TRBV2; weak D call: TRBD1 (6 bases). Trimming removed 1 base from V and 4 bases from J, with 8 bases in between. Germline V gene data show CDR1 as SNHLY and CDR2 as FYNNEI. There are 14 residues in the CDR3.

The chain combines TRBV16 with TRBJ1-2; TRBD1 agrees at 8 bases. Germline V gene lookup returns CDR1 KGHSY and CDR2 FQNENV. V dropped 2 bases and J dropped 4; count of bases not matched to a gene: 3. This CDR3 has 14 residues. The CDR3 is CASSQAGQVYGYTF. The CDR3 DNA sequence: TGTGCCAGCAGCCAAGCGGGACAGGTCTATGGCTACACCTTC.

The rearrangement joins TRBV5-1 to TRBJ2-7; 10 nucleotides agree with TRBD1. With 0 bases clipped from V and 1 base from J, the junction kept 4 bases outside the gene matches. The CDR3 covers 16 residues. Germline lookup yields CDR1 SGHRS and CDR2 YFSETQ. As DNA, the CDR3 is TGCGCCAGCAGCTTGGGAGGGACAGGGGATTCCTACGAGCAGTACTTC. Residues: CASSLGGTGDSYEQYF.

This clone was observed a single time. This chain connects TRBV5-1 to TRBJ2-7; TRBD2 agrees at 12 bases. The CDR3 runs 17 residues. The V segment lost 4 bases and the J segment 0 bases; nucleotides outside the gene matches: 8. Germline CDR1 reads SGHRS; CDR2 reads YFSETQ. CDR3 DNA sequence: TGCGCCAGCAGCAGAGGGACTAGCGGGTTAAGCTCCTACGAGCAGTACTTC. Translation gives CASSRGTSGLSSYEQYF.

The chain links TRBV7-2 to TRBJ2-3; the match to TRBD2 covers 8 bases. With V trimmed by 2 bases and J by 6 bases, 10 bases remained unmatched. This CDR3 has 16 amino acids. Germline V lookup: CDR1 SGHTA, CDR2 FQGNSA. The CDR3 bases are TGTGCCAGCAGCTTATTCTCGGGGGGGCATAGGGATACGCAGTATTTT. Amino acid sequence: CASSLFSGGHRDTQYF.

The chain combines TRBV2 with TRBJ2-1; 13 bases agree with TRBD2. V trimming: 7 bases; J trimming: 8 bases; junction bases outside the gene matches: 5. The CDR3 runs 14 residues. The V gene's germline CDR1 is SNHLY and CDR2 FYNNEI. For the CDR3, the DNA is TGTGCCAGCACGGGACTAGCGGGATTCTATGAGCAGTTCTTC. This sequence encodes CASTGLAGFYEQFF.